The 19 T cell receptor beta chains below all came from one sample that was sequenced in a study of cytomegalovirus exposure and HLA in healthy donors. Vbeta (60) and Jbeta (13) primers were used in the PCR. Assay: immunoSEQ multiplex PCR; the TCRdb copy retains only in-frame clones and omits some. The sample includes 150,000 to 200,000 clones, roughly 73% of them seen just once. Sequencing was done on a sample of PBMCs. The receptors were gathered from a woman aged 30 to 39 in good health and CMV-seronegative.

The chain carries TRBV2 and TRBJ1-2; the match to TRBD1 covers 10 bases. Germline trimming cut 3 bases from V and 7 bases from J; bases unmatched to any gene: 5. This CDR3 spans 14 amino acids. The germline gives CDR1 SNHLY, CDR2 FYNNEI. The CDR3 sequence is CASSETGGKGGYTF. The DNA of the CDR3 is TGTGCCAGCAGTGAGACAGGGGGCAAGGGTGGCTACACCTTC. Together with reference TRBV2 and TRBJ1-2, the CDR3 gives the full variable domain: EPEVTQTPSHQVTQMGQEVILRCVPISNHLYFYWYRQILGQKVEFLVSFYNNEISEKSEIFDDQFSVERPDGSNFTLKIRSTKLEDSAMYFCASSETGGKGGYTFGSGTRLTVV.

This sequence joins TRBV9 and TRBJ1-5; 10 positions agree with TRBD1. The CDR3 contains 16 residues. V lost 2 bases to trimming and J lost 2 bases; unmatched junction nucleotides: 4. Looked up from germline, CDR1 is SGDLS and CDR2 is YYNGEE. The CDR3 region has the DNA TGTGCCAGCAGCGTGGGGACAGGGGCAGGCAATCAGCCCCAGCATTTT. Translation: CASSVGTGAGNQPQHF.

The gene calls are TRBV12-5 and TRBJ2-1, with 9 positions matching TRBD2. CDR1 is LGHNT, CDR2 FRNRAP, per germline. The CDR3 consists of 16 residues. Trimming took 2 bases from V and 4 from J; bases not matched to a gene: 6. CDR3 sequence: CASGLTFSGSYNEQFF. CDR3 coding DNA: TGTGCTAGTGGTTTGACTTTTAGCGGGAGTTACAATGAGCAGTTCTTC.

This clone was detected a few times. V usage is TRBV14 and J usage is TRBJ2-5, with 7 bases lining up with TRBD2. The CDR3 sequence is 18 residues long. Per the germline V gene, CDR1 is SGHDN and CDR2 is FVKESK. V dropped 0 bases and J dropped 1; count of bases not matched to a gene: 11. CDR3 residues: CASSQEIWGGGTQETQYF. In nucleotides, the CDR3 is TGTGCCAGCAGCCAAGAAATTTGGGGCGGGGGAACCCAAGAGACCCAGTACTTC.

The CDR3 nucleotides read TGTGCCAGTAGTATGGTCGGGGGGGCTCGTCCCGGGGAGCTGTTTTTT. It codes for CASSMVGGARPGELFF. The chain recombines TRBV19 with TRBJ2-2; 8 bases agree with TRBD2. V lost 3 bases, J lost 6 bases, and 9 bases stayed unmatched. In germline, CDR1 is LNHDA, CDR2 SQIVND (reference sequence). The CDR3 extends over 16 amino acids.

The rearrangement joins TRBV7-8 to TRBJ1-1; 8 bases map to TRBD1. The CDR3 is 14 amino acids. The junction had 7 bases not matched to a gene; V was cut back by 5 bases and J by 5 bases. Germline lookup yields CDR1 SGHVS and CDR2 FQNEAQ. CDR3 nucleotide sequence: TGTGCCAGCAGCGCCCACCGGGACAGGACTGAAGCTTTCTTT. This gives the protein CASSAHRDRTEAFF.

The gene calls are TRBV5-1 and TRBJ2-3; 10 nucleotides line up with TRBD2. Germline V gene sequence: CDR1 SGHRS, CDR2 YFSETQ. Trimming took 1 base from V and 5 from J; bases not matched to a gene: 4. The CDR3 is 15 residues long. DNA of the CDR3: TGCGCCAGCAGCTTGCAGCGGGGGGGGGAAGATACGCAGTATTTT. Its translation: CASSLQRGGEDTQYF.

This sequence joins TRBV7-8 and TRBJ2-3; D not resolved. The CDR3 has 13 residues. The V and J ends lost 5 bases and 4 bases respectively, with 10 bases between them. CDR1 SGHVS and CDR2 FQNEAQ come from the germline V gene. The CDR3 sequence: CASSESLADTQYF. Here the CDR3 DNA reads TGTGCCAGCAGCGAGAGCCTGGCAGATACGCAGTATTTT.

This chain's CDR3 is CASSIVQGNQPQHF. In DNA, the CDR3 is TGTGCCAGTAGTATTGTCCAGGGGAATCAGCCCCAGCATTTT. The rearrangement uses TRBV19 and TRBJ1-5; D is perhaps TRBD1 (6 bases). The CDR3 runs to 14 residues. Trimming took 3 bases from V and 4 from J, leaving 10 bases between them. Germline values: CDR1 LNHDA, CDR2 SQIVND (reference sequence).

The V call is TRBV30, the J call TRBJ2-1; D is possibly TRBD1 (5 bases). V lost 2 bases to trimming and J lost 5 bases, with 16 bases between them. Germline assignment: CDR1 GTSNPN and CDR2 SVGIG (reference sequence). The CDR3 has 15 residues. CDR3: CAWSLGQVLNNEQFF. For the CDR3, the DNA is TGTGCCTGGAGTTTGGGGCAGGTCTTGAACAATGAGCAGTTCTTC.

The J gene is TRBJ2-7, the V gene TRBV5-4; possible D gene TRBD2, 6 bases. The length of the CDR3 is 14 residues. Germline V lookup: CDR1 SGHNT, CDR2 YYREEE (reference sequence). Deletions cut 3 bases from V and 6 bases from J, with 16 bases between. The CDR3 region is CASSSAGRPVEQYF. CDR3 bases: TGTGCCAGCAGCTCAGCAGGGAGGCCGGTCGAGCAGTACTTC.

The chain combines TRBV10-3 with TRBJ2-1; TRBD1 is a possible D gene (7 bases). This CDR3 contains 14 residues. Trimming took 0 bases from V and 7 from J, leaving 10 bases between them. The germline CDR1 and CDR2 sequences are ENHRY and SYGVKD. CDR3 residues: CAISESAGQNEQFF. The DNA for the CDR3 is TGTGCCATCAGTGAGTCGGCGGGACAGAATGAGCAGTTCTTC.

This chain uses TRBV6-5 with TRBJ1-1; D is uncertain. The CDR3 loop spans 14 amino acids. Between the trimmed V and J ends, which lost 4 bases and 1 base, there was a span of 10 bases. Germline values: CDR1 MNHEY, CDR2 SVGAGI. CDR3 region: CASSFQQWNTEAFF. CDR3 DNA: TGTGCCAGCAGTTTCCAACAGTGGAACACTGAAGCTTTCTTT.

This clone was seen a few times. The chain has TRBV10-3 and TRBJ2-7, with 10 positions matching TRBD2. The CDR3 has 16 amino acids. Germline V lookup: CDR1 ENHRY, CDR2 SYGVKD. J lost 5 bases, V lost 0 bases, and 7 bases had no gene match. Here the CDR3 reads CAISESPSGGLDEQYF. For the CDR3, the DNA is TGTGCCATCAGTGAGTCCCCTAGCGGGGGCTTGGACGAGCAGTACTTC.

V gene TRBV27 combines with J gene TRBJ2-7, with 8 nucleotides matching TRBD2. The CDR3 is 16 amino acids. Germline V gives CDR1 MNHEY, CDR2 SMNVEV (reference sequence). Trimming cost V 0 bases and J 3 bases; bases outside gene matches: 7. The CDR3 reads CASSLSLAGLIYEQYF. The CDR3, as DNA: TGTGCCAGCAGTTTATCGTTAGCGGGGTTAATCTACGAGCAGTACTTC.

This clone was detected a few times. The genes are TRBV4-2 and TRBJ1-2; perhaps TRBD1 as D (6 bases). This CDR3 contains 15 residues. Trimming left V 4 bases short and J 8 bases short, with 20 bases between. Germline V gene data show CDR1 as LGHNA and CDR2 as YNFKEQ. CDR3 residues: CASSLTLTDSLGYTF. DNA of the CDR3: TGTGCCAGCAGCCTTACTTTGACGGACAGTTTAGGCTACACCTTC.

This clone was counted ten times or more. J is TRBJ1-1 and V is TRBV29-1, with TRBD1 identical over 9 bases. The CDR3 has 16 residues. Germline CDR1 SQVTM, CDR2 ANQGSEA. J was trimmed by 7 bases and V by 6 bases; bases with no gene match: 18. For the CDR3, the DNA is TGCAGCGTAGGTTTGCAATACAGGGGGCGAGAGGGTGAAGCTTTCTTT. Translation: CSVGLQYRGREGEAFF.

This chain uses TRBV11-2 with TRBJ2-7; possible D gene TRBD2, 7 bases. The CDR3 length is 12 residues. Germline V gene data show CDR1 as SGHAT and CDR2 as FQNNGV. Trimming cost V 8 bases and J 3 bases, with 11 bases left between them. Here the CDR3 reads CASSRGGYEQYF. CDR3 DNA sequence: TGTGCCAGCTCTAGGGGGGGCTACGAGCAGTACTTC.

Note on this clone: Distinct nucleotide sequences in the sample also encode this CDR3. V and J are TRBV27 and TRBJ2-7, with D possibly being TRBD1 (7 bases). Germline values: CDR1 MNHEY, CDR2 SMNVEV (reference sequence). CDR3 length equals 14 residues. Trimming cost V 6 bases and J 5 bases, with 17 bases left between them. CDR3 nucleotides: TGTGCCAGCAGCCCATGGAGGGGGCCTCACGAGCAGTACTTC. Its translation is CASSPWRGPHEQYF.